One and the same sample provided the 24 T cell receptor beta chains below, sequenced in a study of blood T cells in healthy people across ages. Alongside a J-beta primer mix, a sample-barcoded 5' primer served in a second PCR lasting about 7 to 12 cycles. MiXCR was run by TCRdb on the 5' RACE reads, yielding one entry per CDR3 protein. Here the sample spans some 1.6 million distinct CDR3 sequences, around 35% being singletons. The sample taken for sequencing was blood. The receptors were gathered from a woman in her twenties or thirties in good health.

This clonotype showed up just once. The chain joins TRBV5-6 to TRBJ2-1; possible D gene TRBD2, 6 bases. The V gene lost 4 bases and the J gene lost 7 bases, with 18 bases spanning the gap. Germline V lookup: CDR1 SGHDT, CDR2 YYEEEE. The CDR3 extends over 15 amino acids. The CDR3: CASSPLGTGVNEQFF. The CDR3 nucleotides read TGTGCCAGCAGCCCCCTAGGGACGGGGGTTAATGAGCAGTTCTTC.

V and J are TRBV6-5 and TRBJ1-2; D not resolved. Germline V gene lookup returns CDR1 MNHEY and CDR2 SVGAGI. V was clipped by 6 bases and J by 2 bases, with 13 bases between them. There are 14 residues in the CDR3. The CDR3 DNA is TGTGCCAGCAGCCCTCGGAAAGGGAACTATGGCTACACCTTC. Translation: CASSPRKGNYGYTF.

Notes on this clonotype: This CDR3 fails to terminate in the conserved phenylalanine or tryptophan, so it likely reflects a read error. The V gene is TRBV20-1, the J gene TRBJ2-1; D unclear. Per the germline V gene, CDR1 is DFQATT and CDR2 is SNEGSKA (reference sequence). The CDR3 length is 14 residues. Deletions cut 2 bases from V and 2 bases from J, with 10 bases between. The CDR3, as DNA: TGCAGTGCTAGATTCATGGGAACCTACAATGAGCAGTTCGTC. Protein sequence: CSARFMGTYNEQFV.

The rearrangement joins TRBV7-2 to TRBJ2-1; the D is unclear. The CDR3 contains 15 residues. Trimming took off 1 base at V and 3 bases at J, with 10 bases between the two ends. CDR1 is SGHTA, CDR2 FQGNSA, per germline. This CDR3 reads CASSLGWAGYNEQFF. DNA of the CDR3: TGTGCCAGCAGCTTAGGCTGGGCTGGCTACAATGAGCAGTTCTTC.

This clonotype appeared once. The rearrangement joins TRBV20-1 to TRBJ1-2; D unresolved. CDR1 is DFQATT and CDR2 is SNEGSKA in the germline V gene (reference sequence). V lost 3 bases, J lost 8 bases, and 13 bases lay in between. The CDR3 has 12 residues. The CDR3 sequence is CSASSGLGGYTF. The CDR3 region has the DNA TGCAGTGCTAGTAGCGGCTTGGGGGGCTACACCTTC.

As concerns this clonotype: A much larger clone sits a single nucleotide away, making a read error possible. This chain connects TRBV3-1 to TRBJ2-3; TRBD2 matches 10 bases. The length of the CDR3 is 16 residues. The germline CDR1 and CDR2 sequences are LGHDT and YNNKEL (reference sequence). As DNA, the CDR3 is TGTGCCAGCAACCAAACTAGCGGGAAGAGCACAGATACGCAGTATTTT. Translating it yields CASNQTSGKSTDTQYF.

The CDR3 spells CASGILEAGRNIQYF. In DNA form, the CDR3 reads TGTGCCAGCGGTATCCTTGAGGCGGGGAGAAACATTCAGTACTTC. V is TRBV12-3 or TRBV12-4 and J is TRBJ2-4; perhaps TRBD2 as D (6 bases). Trimming took off 8 bases at V and 6 bases at J, with 20 bases between the two ends. This CDR3 contains 15 residues.

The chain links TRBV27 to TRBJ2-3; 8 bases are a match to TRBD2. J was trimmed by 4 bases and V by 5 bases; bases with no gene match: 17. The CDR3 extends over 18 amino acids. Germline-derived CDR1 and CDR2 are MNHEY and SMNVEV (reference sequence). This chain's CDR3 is CASSLRGLVGGGADTQYF. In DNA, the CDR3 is TGTGCCAGCAGTCTAAGGGGACTAGTGGGAGGGGGGGCAGATACGCAGTATTTT.

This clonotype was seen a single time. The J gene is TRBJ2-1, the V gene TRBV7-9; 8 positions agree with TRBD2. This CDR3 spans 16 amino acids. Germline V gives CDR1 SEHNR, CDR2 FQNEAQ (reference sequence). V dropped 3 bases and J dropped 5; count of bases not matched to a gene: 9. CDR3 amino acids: CASSLDGERGHNEQFF. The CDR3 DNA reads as TGTGCCAGCAGCTTGGACGGGGAGCGGGGGCACAATGAGCAGTTCTTC. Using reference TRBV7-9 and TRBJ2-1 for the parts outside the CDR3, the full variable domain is DTGVSQNPRHKITKRGQNVTFRCDPISEHNRLYWYRQTLGQGPEFLTYFQNEAQLEKSRLLSDRFSAERPKGSFSTLEIQRTEQGDSAMYLCASSLDGERGHNEQFFGPGTRLTVL.

CDR3: CAISEGTGVSTEAFF. For the CDR3, the DNA is TGTGCCATCAGTGAGGGAACAGGGGTGAGCACTGAAGCTTTCTTT. This chain connects TRBV10-3 to TRBJ1-1; the match to TRBD1 covers 7 bases. This CDR3 has 15 amino acids. Germline CDR1 reads ENHRY; CDR2 reads SYGVKD. Germline trimming cut 2 bases from V and 4 bases from J; bases unmatched to any gene: 7.

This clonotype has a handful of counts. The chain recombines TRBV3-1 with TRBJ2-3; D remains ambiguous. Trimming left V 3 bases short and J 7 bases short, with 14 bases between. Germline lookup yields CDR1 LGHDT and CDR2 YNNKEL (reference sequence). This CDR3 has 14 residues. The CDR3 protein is CASSQARRANTQYF. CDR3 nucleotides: TGTGCCAGCAGCCAGGCCAGAAGGGCTAATACGCAGTATTTT.

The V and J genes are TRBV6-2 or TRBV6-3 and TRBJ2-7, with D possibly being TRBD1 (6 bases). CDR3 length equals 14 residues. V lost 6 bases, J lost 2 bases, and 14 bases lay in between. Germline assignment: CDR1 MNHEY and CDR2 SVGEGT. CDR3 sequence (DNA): TGTGCCAGCAGGCCTAGGACAGAGACCTACGAGCAGTACTTC. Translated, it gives CASRPRTETYEQYF.

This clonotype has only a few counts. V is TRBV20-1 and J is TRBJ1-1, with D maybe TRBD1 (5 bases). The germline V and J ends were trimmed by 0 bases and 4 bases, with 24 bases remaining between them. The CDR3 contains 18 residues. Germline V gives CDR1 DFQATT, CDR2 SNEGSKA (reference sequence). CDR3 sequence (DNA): TGCAGTGCTAGAGACCGGGACGGGGGTCTCGGAAGGGGCACTGAAGCTTTCTTT. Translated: CSARDRDGGLGRGTEAFF.

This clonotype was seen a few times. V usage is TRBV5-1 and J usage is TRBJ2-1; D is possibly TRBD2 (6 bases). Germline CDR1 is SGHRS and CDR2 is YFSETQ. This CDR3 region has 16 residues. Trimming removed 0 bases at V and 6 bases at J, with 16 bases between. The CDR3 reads CASSLGGQKGGNEQFF. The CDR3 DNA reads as TGCGCCAGCAGCTTGGGGGGCCAAAAGGGAGGCAATGAGCAGTTCTTC.

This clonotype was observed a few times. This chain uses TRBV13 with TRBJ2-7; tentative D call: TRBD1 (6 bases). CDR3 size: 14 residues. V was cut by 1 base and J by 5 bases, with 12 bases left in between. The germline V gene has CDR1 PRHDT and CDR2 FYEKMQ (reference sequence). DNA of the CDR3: TGTGCCAGCAGCTTAGCAGGGGTTCAGGACGAGCAGTACTTC. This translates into CASSLAGVQDEQYF.

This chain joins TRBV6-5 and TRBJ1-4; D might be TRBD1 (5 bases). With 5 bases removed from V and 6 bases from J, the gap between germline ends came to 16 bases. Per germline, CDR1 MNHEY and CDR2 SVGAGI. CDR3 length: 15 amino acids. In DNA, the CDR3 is TGTGCCAGCAGTACCGGCGGGGGGAAATATGAAAAACTGTTTTTT. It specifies CASSTGGGKYEKLFF.

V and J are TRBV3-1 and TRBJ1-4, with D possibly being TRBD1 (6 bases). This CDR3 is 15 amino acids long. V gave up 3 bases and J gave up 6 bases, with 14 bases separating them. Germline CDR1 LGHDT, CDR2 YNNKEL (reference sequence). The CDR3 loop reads CASSHHRGRYEKLFF. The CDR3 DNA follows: TGTGCCAGCAGCCACCACCGGGGGCGATATGAAAAACTGTTTTTT.

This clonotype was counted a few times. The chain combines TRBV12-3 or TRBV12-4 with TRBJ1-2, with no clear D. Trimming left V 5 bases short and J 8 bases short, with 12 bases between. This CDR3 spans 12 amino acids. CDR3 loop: CASSPKFSGYTF. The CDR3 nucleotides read TGTGCCAGCAGTCCCAAATTCTCCGGCTACACCTTC.

The CDR3, as DNA: TGCGCCAGCAGCTACCGCTCCGGGACAGGCTACAATGAGCAGTTCTTC. This gives the protein CASSYRSGTGYNEQFF. The chain combines TRBV4-1 with TRBJ2-1; 8 nucleotides match TRBD1. V lost 5 bases and J lost 3; bases outside the gene matches: 9. From germline, CDR1 is MGHRA and CDR2 YSYEKL. CDR3 length: 16 residues.

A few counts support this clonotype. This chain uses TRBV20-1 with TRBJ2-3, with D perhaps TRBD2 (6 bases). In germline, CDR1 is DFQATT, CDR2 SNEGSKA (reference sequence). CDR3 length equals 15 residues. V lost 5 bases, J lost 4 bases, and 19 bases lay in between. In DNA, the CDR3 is TGCAGTGCTCCCAACGAGCGCGGGAAGGCAGATACGCAGTATTTT. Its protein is CSAPNERGKADTQYF.

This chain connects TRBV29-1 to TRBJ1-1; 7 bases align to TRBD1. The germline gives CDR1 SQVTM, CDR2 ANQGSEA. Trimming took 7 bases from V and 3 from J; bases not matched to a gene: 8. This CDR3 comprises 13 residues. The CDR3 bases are TGCAGCGCCCTAGGGGGCACGGACACTGAAGCTTTCTTT. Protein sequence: CSALGGTDTEAFF.

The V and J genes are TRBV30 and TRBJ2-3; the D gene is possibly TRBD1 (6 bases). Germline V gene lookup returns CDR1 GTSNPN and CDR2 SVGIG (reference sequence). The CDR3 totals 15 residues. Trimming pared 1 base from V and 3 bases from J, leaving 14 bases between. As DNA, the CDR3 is TGTGCCTGGAGTGGAGGAAGGGGGAGTACAGATACGCAGTATTTT. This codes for CAWSGGRGSTDTQYF.

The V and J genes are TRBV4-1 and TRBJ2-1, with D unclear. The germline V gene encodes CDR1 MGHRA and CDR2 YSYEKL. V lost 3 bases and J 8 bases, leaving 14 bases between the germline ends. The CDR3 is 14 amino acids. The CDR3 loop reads CASSQSSQRDEQFF. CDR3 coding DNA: TGCGCCAGCAGCCAGTCCAGCCAACGAGATGAGCAGTTCTTC.

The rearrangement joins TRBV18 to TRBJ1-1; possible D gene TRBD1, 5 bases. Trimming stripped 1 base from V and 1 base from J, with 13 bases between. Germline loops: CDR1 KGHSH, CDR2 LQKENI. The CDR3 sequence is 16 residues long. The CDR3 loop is CASSPRAGTGNTEAFF. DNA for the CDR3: TGTGCCAGCTCACCACGAGCGGGGACTGGGAACACTGAAGCTTTCTTT. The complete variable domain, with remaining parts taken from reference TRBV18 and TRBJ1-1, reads NAGVMQNPRHLVRRRGQEARLRCSPMKGHSHVYWYRQLPEEGLKFMVYLQKENIIDESGMPKERFSAEFPKEGPSILRIQQVVRGDSAAYFCASSPRAGTGNTEAFFGQGTRLTVV.